The clone carrying this TCR beta chain was observed once. Its antigen remains unknown. The PCR was carried out with 60 Vbeta primers and 13 Jbeta primers. Libraries were prepared by immunoSEQ multiplex PCR; TCRdb keeps only in-frame clonotypes and omits some of them. The profile shows 160,000 or so clones, around 78% of them singletons. This CDR3 spans 12 amino acids. From germline, CDR1 is SNHLY and CDR2 FYNNEI. Trimming shortened V by 4 bases and J by 3 bases, and 6 bases separated the two germline ends. The source of the sample is a study of cytomegalovirus exposure and HLA in healthy donors. Overall study results and limits: Later on, an analysis found that several of the most significant clusters appeared to be linked to common viral pathogens, which included parvovirus B19. TCR beta chain V- and J-gene trimming was linked, in a later analysis, to a missense variant in DCLRE1C. A later analysis associated some 16,000 TCR beta sequences with HLA alleles at a 0.05 false discovery rate.

Sequencing was performed on PBMCs. The chain uses TRBV2 and TRBJ1-2; D is unresolved. The clonotype comes from a man aged 35 to 55 in good health and CMV-seronegative. The CDR3 bases are TGTGCCAGCAGTGGCGGGGACTATGGCTACACCTTC. This codes for CASSGGDYGYTF. The complete variable domain, with remaining parts taken from reference TRBV2 and TRBJ1-2, reads EPEVTQTPSHQVTQMGQEVILRCVPISNHLYFYWYRQILGQKVEFLVSFYNNEISEKSEIFDDQFSVERPDGSNFTLKIRSTKLEDSAMYFCASSGGDYGYTFGSGTRLTVV.